This TCR beta chain was sequenced for a study of T cell changes during pregnancy in multiple sclerosis. The data were produced by immunoSEQ multiplex PCR, yet TCRdb's version contains in-frame clones alone and is incomplete. The sample contains almost 65,000 clones, about 92% of which appear only once. CDR1 and CDR2 from the germline V gene are GTSNPN and SVGIG (reference sequence). The CDR3 consists of 15 residues. To note about this clone: Mismatch with germline at one junction end may stem from a read error.

This receptor was obtained from a female donor with multiple sclerosis, enrolled in a pregnancy study. The chain combines TRBV30 with TRBJ2-5; 9 positions match TRBD2. The starting material was peripheral blood, obtained in the first trimester of pregnancy. CDR3 region: CAGRSGRSGRETQYF. The CDR3, as DNA: TGTGCCGGGAGAAGCGGGAGGAGCGGACGAGAGACCCAGTACTTC.